The T cell receptor (beta chain) described here comes from a study of blood T cell repertoires in COVID-19. Background on the study: Samples representing acute and convalescent COVID-19 were sourced from the United States, Italy and Spain. Sample material is recorded as cDNA or gDNA derived from T cells, B-cell-depleted T cells, or PBMCs.

Original processing notes: Reference gene primer amplification in the assay estimated nucleated cell counts. Clones were sequenced by immunoSEQ multiplex PCR, and TCRdb holds only the in-frame ones, with some missing. From that table come the V and J calls and clone size; the DNA was used to work out D and trimming. The sample yields some 190,000 clones, approximately 85% seen once. CDR1 SGHRS and CDR2 YFSETQ come from the germline V gene. The CDR3 has 16 amino acids. V dropped 0 bases and J dropped 0; count of bases not matched to a gene: 3. The receptor comes from a man between 60 and 70 years old with acute or convalescent COVID-19. Sequenced input: peripheral blood. The chain is built from TRBV5-1 and TRBJ2-1, with TRBD2 matching over 7 bases. The CDR3 DNA sequence: TGCGCCAGCAGCTTGGAGGGCGGGAGCTCCTACAATGAGCAGTTCTTC. It is translated as CASSLEGGSSYNEQFF.